One and the same sample provided the 32 T cell receptor beta chains below, sequenced in a study of T cell responses to AZD1222 COVID-19 vaccine. The protocol was immunoSEQ multiplex PCR, while the TCRdb copy is restricted to in-frame clones and leaves out a portion. Among 95,000 to 130,000 clones listed, roughly 88% were seen once. The material was peripheral blood, obtained on day 0 of MenACWY control vaccination. The receptors come from an adult in good health.

V and J are TRBV21-1 and TRBJ2-7; no check of the table's D call, TRBD2, against the DNA was made. TRBV21-1 is described as a pseudogene. CDR3 length: 15 residues. CDR3 nucleotides: TGTGCCAGCAGCAAAATCGAGGTCGAACCCTACGAGCAGTACTTC. This sequence encodes CASSKIEVEPYEQYF.

J is TRBJ2-7 and V is TRBV7-2; D is unresolved. In germline, CDR1 is SGHTA, CDR2 FQGNSA. Deletions cut 5 bases from V and 0 bases from J, with 11 bases between. The CDR3 has 14 amino acids. CDR3 sequence reads: CASSPGPSSYEQYF. Here the CDR3 DNA reads TGTGCCAGCAGCCCGGGCCCGAGCTCCTACGAGCAGTACTTC.

The chain links TRBV5-1 to TRBJ1-2; D possibly corresponds to TRBD1 (5 bases). CDR3 length: 14 amino acids. CDR1 is SGHRS, CDR2 YFSETQ, per germline. Trimming removed 0 bases from V and 5 bases from J, with 11 bases in between. CDR3 nucleotide sequence: TGCGCCAGCAGCTTGGGACAGAGGGGTTATGGCTACACCTTC. Its translation is CASSLGQRGYGYTF.

This sequence joins TRBV5-1 and TRBJ2-5, with TRBD2 identical over 9 bases. V trimming: 4 bases; J trimming: 4 bases; junction bases outside the gene matches: 2. Germline V CDR1 and CDR2: SGHRS, YFSETQ. The CDR3 contains 13 residues. The CDR3 sequence: CASSLSGGETQYF. The CDR3 nucleotides read TGCGCCAGCAGCCTTAGCGGGGGAGAGACCCAGTACTTC.

This chain joins TRBV6-2 or TRBV6-3 and TRBJ1-1; D is perhaps TRBD1 (6 bases). CDR1 and CDR2 (germline): MNHEY, SVGEGT. V gave up 6 bases and J gave up 0 bases, with 11 bases separating them. This CDR3 has 14 residues. CDR3 DNA: TGTGCCAGCAGCTGGGGGCAAATGAACACTGAAGCTTTCTTT. Translating gives CASSWGQMNTEAFF.

In nucleotides, the CDR3 is TGTGCCAGCAGTGCGGAGGGGAACACAGATACGCAGTATTTT. This codes for CASSAEGNTDTQYF. The chain joins TRBV2 to TRBJ2-3, with D possibly matching TRBD2 (6 bases). The germline V and J ends were trimmed by 4 bases and 2 bases, with 10 bases remaining between them. Per germline, CDR1 SNHLY and CDR2 FYNNEI. The CDR3 length is 14 residues.

This clone appeared once. The DNA of the CDR3 is TGTGCCAGCAGCTTGTATCCAGAGACAACGAGCTCCTACGAGCAGTACTTC. This translates into CASSLYPETTSSYEQYF. The chain carries TRBV5-5 and TRBJ2-7; D is undetermined. CDR3 length equals 17 residues. The germline V gene encodes CDR1 SGHKS and CDR2 YYEKEE (reference sequence). V was clipped by 1 base and J by 0 bases, with 17 bases between them.

Only a few counts were recorded for this clone. The chain's CDR3 is CASRPSTDTQYF. The CDR3 coding sequence is TGTGCCAGCAGGCCTAGCACAGATACGCAGTATTTT. This chain links TRBV5-8 with TRBJ2-3; no firm D call. Germline assignment: CDR1 SGHTS and CDR2 YDEGEE. With 5 bases removed from V and 0 bases from J, the gap between germline ends came to 4 bases. The CDR3 extends over 12 amino acids. The full variable domain, in which reference TRBV5-8 and TRBJ2-3 provide the parts outside the CDR3, is EAGVTQSPTHLIKTRGQQATLRCSPISGHTSVYWYQQALGLGLQFLLWYDEGEERNRGNFPPRFSGRQFPNYSSELNVNALELEDSALYLCASRPSTDTQYFGPGTRLTVL.

The J gene is TRBJ2-7, the V gene TRBV5-1; a possible D gene is TRBD2 (7 bases). V lost 4 bases to trimming and J lost 0 bases, with 14 bases between them. Germline CDR1 and CDR2: SGHRS and YFSETQ. The CDR3 runs to 15 residues. The CDR3, as DNA: TGCGCCAGCAGCCCGCGAGGGGGGGGCTCCTACGAGCAGTACTTC. Its protein is CASSPRGGGSYEQYF. Drawing the rest from reference TRBV5-1 and TRBJ2-7, the complete variable domain is KAGVTQTPRYLIKTRGQQVTLSCSPISGHRSVSWYQQTPGQGLQFLFEYFSETQRNKGNFPGRFSGRQFSNSRSEMNVSTLELGDSALYLCASSPRGGGSYEQYFGPGTRLTVT.

V gene TRBV5-4 combines with J gene TRBJ1-2, with 10 bases fitting TRBD1. Per the germline V gene, CDR1 is SGHNT and CDR2 is YYREEE (reference sequence). The CDR3 totals 15 residues. Trimming took 4 bases from V and 2 from J; bases not matched to a gene: 5. CDR3 amino acids: CASSPGDRGNYGYTF. The CDR3 bases are TGTGCCAGCAGCCCGGGGGACAGGGGAAACTATGGCTACACCTTC.

The CDR3 is CASSPSGADTQYF. The CDR3 DNA reads TGTGCCAGCAGCCCGTCGGGGGCAGATACGCAGTATTTT. The gene calls are TRBV11-3 and TRBJ2-3; a weak D match, TRBD2 (6 bases). Germline CDR1 is SGHNT and CDR2 is YENEEA. Trimming shortened V by 5 bases and J by 4 bases, and 10 bases separated the two germline ends. This CDR3 is 13 amino acids long.

This clone has a single count. This chain uses TRBV20-1 with TRBJ2-1, with 8 positions matching TRBD2. V lost 3 bases to trimming and J lost 6 bases; unmatched junction nucleotides: 19. The CDR3 loop spans 18 amino acids. Germline V gives CDR1 DFQATT, CDR2 SNEGSKA (reference sequence). The CDR3 bases are TGCAGTGCTAGTGAACCCATCTTGTGGGCGGGGGGACCCAATGAGCAGTTCTTC. Its translation is CSASEPILWAGGPNEQFF.

The chain has TRBV5-4 and TRBJ1-6, with D unclear. Germline CDR1 is SGHNT and CDR2 is YYREEE (reference sequence). Trimming shortened V by 3 bases and J by 10 bases, and 14 bases separated the two germline ends. This CDR3 has 14 amino acids. CDR3 DNA sequence: TGTGCCAGCAGCTCGAAAGGAGGTTGGTCACCCCTCCACTTT. It translates to CASSSKGGWSPLHF.

The chain joins TRBV27 to TRBJ2-7; D might be TRBD1 (6 bases). Germline V gene lookup returns CDR1 MNHEY and CDR2 SMNVEV (reference sequence). The ends were cut back, 2 bases at V and 4 bases at J, with 15 bases in the middle. There are 15 residues in the CDR3. The CDR3 spells CASSLVGASLYEQYF. In DNA, the CDR3 is TGTGCCAGCAGTTTAGTGGGGGCTTCTCTGTACGAGCAGTACTTC.

This clone was counted only a few times. This rearrangement joins TRBV7-2 to TRBJ1-6, with unresolved D. Looked up from germline, CDR1 is SGHTA and CDR2 is FQGNSA. This CDR3 has 14 residues. V was clipped by 3 bases and J by 5 bases, with 8 bases between them. CDR3 coding DNA: TGTGCCAGCAGCTTCTTAGGAAATAATTCACCCCTCCACTTT. This translates into CASSFLGNNSPLHF.

Turning to this clone: This CDR3 is also generated by other DNA sequences in the sample. V and J are TRBV7-9 and TRBJ1-3, with D possibly TRBD1 on 5 matching bases. Germline V gene lookup returns CDR1 SEHNR and CDR2 FQNEAQ (reference sequence). V lost 2 bases, J lost 5 bases, and 10 bases lay in between. The CDR3 loop spans 14 amino acids. CDR3 DNA sequence: TGTGCCAGCAGCTTACAGGGAGGTAGAAACACCATATATTTT. It yields the protein CASSLQGGRNTIYF. The full variable domain, rest sourced from reference TRBV7-9 and TRBJ1-3, is DTGVSQNPRHKITKRGQNVTFRCDPISEHNRLYWYRQTLGQGPEFLTYFQNEAQLEKSRLLSDRFSAERPKGSFSTLEIQRTEQGDSAMYLCASSLQGGRNTIYFGEGSWLTVV.

This chain's CDR3 is CASSPQGQSSSYNSPLHF. As DNA, the CDR3 is TGTGCCAGCTCACCACAGGGCCAATCGAGCTCCTATAATTCACCCCTCCACTTT. The chain recombines TRBV18 with TRBJ1-6; D not resolved. CDR1 is KGHSH and CDR2 is LQKENI in the germline V gene. V lost 1 base to trimming and J lost 0 bases, with 13 bases between them. The CDR3 sequence is 18 residues long.

V and J are TRBV12-3 or TRBV12-4 and TRBJ2-2; D possibly uses TRBD1 or TRBD2 (5 bases each). Trimming removed 5 bases at V and 8 bases at J, with 12 bases between. The CDR3 contains 13 residues. The CDR3, as DNA: TGTGCCAGCAGTGGGGACGCCCCGGGGGAGCTGTTTTTT. Its translation is CASSGDAPGELFF.

The genes are TRBV11-2 and TRBJ2-5; D possibly corresponds to TRBD2 (5 bases). The V gene lost 5 bases and the J gene lost 5 bases, with 18 bases spanning the gap. CDR1 is SGHAT, CDR2 FQNNGV, per germline. The CDR3 runs 15 residues. The CDR3 region is CASSRSSGRRETQYF. CDR3 DNA: TGTGCCAGCAGCCGATCGAGCGGCCGCAGGGAGACCCAGTACTTC.

The rearrangement joins TRBV30 to TRBJ1-3; D uncertain. This CDR3 region has 13 residues. V lost 4 bases, J lost 0 bases, and 7 bases lay in between. Germline-derived CDR1 and CDR2 are GTSNPN and SVGIG (reference sequence). CDR3 sequence: CAWTVRSGNTIYF. CDR3 in DNA: TGTGCCTGGACTGTTCGCTCTGGAAACACCATATATTTT.

The CDR3 nucleotides are TGTGCCAGCAGCCCCCTGGGTTCAGGGACCGGGGAGCTGTTTTTT. This translates into CASSPLGSGTGELFF. The rearrangement links TRBV9 to TRBJ2-2, with D perhaps matching TRBD1 (5 bases). Trimming removed 4 bases at V and 5 bases at J, with 15 bases between. This CDR3 is 15 amino acids long. CDR1 SGDLS and CDR2 YYNGEE come from the germline V gene.

The rearrangement uses TRBV7-9 and TRBJ2-7; 11 positions match TRBD1. The CDR3 length is 15 residues. The J segment lost 7 bases and the V segment lost 4 bases, leaving 9 bases of the junction unmatched. Germline-derived CDR1 and CDR2 are SEHNR and FQNEAQ (reference sequence). CDR3 nucleotides: TGTGCCAGCAGCTCAACCGGGACAGGGGGAAGGGAGCAGTACTTC. The encoded protein is CASSSTGTGGREQYF. The full variable domain, in which reference TRBV7-9 and TRBJ2-7 provide the parts outside the CDR3, is DTGVSQNPRHKITKRGQNVTFRCDPISEHNRLYWYRQTLGQGPEFLTYFQNEAQLEKSRLLSDRFSAERPKGSFSTLEIQRTEQGDSAMYLCASSSTGTGGREQYFGPGTRLTVT.

The V gene is TRBV4-2, the J gene TRBJ1-3, with D possibly TRBD1 on 6 matching bases. V was trimmed by 4 bases and J by 4 bases, leaving 14 bases between them. The CDR3 sequence is 15 residues long. Germline-derived CDR1 and CDR2 are LGHNA and YNFKEQ. The CDR3 here is CASSRNRGKGNTIYF. The CDR3 nucleotides read TGTGCCAGCAGCCGGAATAGGGGGAAAGGAAACACCATATATTTT.

The gene calls are TRBV11-2 and TRBJ2-3, with a possible D match to TRBD1 (5 bases). The CDR3 is made up of 14 amino acids. V lost 5 bases to trimming and J lost 5 bases, with 14 bases between them. Germline CDR1 and CDR2: SGHAT and FQNNGV. The CDR3 DNA sequence: TGTGCCAGCAGCGATAGAAAGGGGTTAGATACGCAGTATTTT. Its translation is CASSDRKGLDTQYF. The complete variable domain, with remaining parts taken from reference TRBV11-2 and TRBJ2-3, reads EAGVAQSPRYKIIEKRQSVAFWCNPISGHATLYWYQQILGQGPKLLIQFQNNGVVDDSQLPKDRFSAERLKGVDSTLKIQPAKLEDSAVYLCASSDRKGLDTQYFGPGTRLTVL.

Remarks on this clone: An end of the junction does not agree with germline; a read error may underlie this. This chain uses TRBV18 with TRBJ1-2; D not certain. The CDR3 loop spans 11 amino acids. Per the germline V gene, CDR1 is KGHSH and CDR2 is LQKENI. This CDR3 reads CASTPLNGYTF. The CDR3 region has the DNA TGTGCCAGCACACCACTTAATGGCTACACCTTC.

The V gene is TRBV18, the J gene TRBJ2-5; 11 positions agree with TRBD2. J was trimmed by 1 base and V by 3 bases; bases with no gene match: 7. The CDR3 consists of 17 residues. From germline, CDR1 is KGHSH and CDR2 LQKENI. The CDR3 loop reads CASSPPGLAAFQETQYF. CDR3 DNA sequence: TGTGCCAGCTCACCTCCGGGACTAGCGGCCTTCCAAGAGACCCAGTACTTC. Full variable domain (outside the CDR3, taken from reference TRBV18 and TRBJ2-5): NAGVMQNPRHLVRRRGQEARLRCSPMKGHSHVYWYRQLPEEGLKFMVYLQKENIIDESGMPKERFSAEFPKEGPSILRIQQVVRGDSAAYFCASSPPGLAAFQETQYFGPGTRLLVL.

The J gene is TRBJ1-2, the V gene TRBV29-1; D ambiguous. The CDR3 extends over 13 amino acids. The germline V gene encodes CDR1 SQVTM and CDR2 ANQGSEA. V was cut by 4 bases and J by 0 bases, with 9 bases left in between. The CDR3 coding sequence is TGCAGCGTTGTGGGCCGCGCTAACTATGGCTACACCTTC. Amino acids: CSVVGRANYGYTF. Full variable domain (remainder filled in from reference TRBV29-1 and TRBJ1-2): SAVISQKPSRDICQRGTSLTIQCQVDSQVTMMFWYRQQPGQSLTLIATANQGSEATYESGFVIDKFPISRPNLTFSTLTVSNMSPEDSSIYLCSVVGRANYGYTFGSGTRLTVV.

The rearrangement uses TRBV23-1 and TRBJ2-7; D is unresolved. TRBV23-1 is an ORF, and what it does is uncertain. Trimming pared 4 bases from V and 3 bases from J, leaving 13 bases between. The CDR3 sequence is 14 residues long. The DNA for the CDR3 is TGCGCCAGCAGTCCACGTGGATCGTACTACGAGCAGTACTTC. Translated, it gives CASSPRGSYYEQYF.

The chain recombines TRBV18 with TRBJ1-4; D perhaps matches TRBD1 (6 bases). The CDR3 runs to 15 residues. The V gene lost 1 base and the J gene lost 4 bases, with 10 bases spanning the gap. Germline-derived CDR1 and CDR2 are KGHSH and LQKENI. CDR3 nucleotides: TGTGCCAGCTCACCACTCCAGGGGATTAATGAAAAACTGTTTTTT. This translates into CASSPLQGINEKLFF.

The rearrangement joins TRBV7-9 to TRBJ1-1, with TRBD1 matching over 7 bases. Germline assignment: CDR1 SEHNR and CDR2 FQNEAQ (reference sequence). The CDR3 has 14 residues. V lost 5 bases, J lost 5 bases, and 8 bases stayed unmatched. CDR3 DNA: TGTGCCAGCAGCCCCAGGGGGAGCCCTACTGAAGCTTTCTTT. Translating it yields CASSPRGSPTEAFF.

This chain links TRBV29-1 with TRBJ1-2; no definite D call. Trimming took off 7 bases at V and 1 base at J, with 16 bases between the two ends. This CDR3 is built from 14 residues. Per germline, CDR1 SQVTM and CDR2 ANQGSEA. This CDR3 reads CSAGRGANNYGYTF. The CDR3 coding sequence is TGCAGCGCGGGCCGGGGAGCAAATAACTATGGCTACACCTTC.

V is TRBV5-5 and J is TRBJ1-6; D is unclear. From germline, CDR1 is SGHKS and CDR2 YYEKEE (reference sequence). The CDR3 has 16 residues. V was clipped by 3 bases and J by 0 bases, with 10 bases between them. The CDR3 nucleotides read TGTGCCAGCAGCTACGCAGTGAGCTCCTATAATTCACCCCTCCACTTT. Translating it yields CASSYAVSSYNSPLHF.